The 13 T cell receptor beta chains listed next were all sequenced from one sample in a study of CD8 T cells in ankylosing spondylitis. Using its own MiXCR run on the 5' RACE reads, TCRdb lists one record per CDR3 protein. The data show under 120,000 distinct CDR3 sequences, 24% seen once. Sequenced sample: synovial fluid, either unsorted or a sorted T cell fraction (not recorded which). The source is a male donor with ankylosing spondylitis.

This sequence joins TRBV29-1 and TRBJ1-5; weak D call: TRBD1 (6 bases). The CDR3 extends over 14 amino acids. The V end was cut by 8 bases, the J end by 5 bases, with 19 bases between. Germline CDR1 reads SQVTM; CDR2 reads ANQGSEA. In nucleotides, the CDR3 is TGCAGCCCCTTGGGGGGGGGCGAAGATCAGCCCCAGCATTTT. Translated: CSPLGGGEDQPQHF.

This clonotype has only a few counts. The chain combines TRBV29-1 with TRBJ2-3, with TRBD2 matching 10 bases. With V trimmed by 6 bases and J by 1 base, 4 bases remained unmatched. CDR1 and CDR2 (germline): SQVTM, ANQGSEA. This CDR3 has 14 residues. CDR3 sequence reads: CSVAGLAGTDTQYF. Written as DNA, the CDR3 is TGCAGCGTGGCAGGACTAGCGGGCACAGATACGCAGTATTTT.

The genes are TRBV19 and TRBJ2-1; 8 nucleotides line up with TRBD2. Germline V CDR1 and CDR2: LNHDA, SQIVND (reference sequence). V shed 3 bases, J shed 7 bases, and the junction held 8 bases outside the gene matches. The CDR3 has 15 residues. CDR3 sequence reads: CASSIQAGVLNEQFF. CDR3 DNA sequence: TGTGCCAGTAGTATCCAAGCGGGAGTATTAAATGAGCAGTTCTTC.

This clonotype turned up a few times. This chain uses TRBV12-3 or TRBV12-4 with TRBJ2-5, with D tentatively TRBD1 or TRBD2 (5 bases each). V dropped 5 bases and J dropped 3 bases, with 16 bases sitting between them. The CDR3 is 15 residues long. The CDR3 DNA reads TGTGCCAGCAGTCTCACCGGGACCAGAGAAGAGACCCAGTACTTC. Translated, it gives CASSLTGTREETQYF.

The chain uses TRBV24-1 and TRBJ2-1; 10 bases line up with TRBD1. This CDR3 spans 19 amino acids. The V segment lost 4 bases and the J segment 0 bases; nucleotides outside the gene matches: 11. The germline V gene has CDR1 KGHDR and CDR2 SFDVKD. CDR3 loop: CATSDPAMTGGHSYNEQFF. The DNA for the CDR3 is TGTGCCACCAGTGACCCGGCCATGACAGGGGGCCACTCCTACAATGAGCAGTTCTTC.

This clonotype was counted ten times or more. The chain is built from TRBV11-3 and TRBJ2-1; D uncertain. Germline loops: CDR1 SGHNT, CDR2 YENEEA. There are 12 residues in the CDR3. Trimming shortened V by 5 bases and J by 8 bases, and 10 bases separated the two germline ends. DNA of the CDR3: TGTGCCAGCAGCCTGCGATGGGATGAGCAGTTCTTC. Translation: CASSLRWDEQFF.

This clonotype came up many times. V gene TRBV15 combines with J gene TRBJ2-1, with 7 bases fitting TRBD2. The CDR3 has 16 residues. CDR1 is LNHNV and CDR2 is YYDKDF in the germline V gene (reference sequence). Losses at the gene ends were 1 base for V and 5 bases for J; bases not matched to a gene: 8. The CDR3 spells CATSRARLATHNEQFF. CDR3 DNA: TGTGCCACCAGCAGAGCACGACTAGCAACCCACAATGAGCAGTTCTTC.

The table lists this clonotype with a few counts. The V gene is TRBV6-1, the J gene TRBJ2-7; possibly TRBD1 for D (5 bases). The germline gives CDR1 MNHNS, CDR2 SASEGT. The CDR3 is 15 residues long. V lost 0 bases and J lost 2, with 11 bases in between. The CDR3 spells CASSEASGITYEQYF. CDR3 DNA: TGTGCCAGCAGTGAAGCGTCAGGGATTACCTACGAGCAGTACTTC.

This clonotype came up many times. This rearrangement joins TRBV4-1 to TRBJ2-1; D gene unclear. Per the germline V gene, CDR1 is MGHRA and CDR2 is YSYEKL. Between the trimmed V and J ends, which lost 2 bases and 4 bases, there was a span of 12 bases. CDR3 size: 15 residues. The CDR3 DNA sequence: TGCGCCAGCAGCCAAACGGGTATGATTTACAATGAGCAGTTCTTC. It is translated as CASSQTGMIYNEQFF.

J is TRBJ1-1 and V is TRBV7-6; 11 positions agree with TRBD1. J lost 9 bases, V lost 3 bases, and 3 bases had no gene match. This CDR3 has 13 residues. Looked up from germline, CDR1 is SGHVS and CDR2 is FNYEAQ. The CDR3 sequence: CASSLGDRGKAFF. The CDR3 bases are TGTGCCAGCAGCTTGGGGGACAGGGGGAAAGCTTTCTTT.

In this sample, this clonotype turned up many times. The chain uses TRBV12-3 or TRBV12-4 and TRBJ2-2; D is possibly TRBD2 (5 bases). The CDR3 is made up of 17 amino acids. Trimming cost V 2 bases and J 6 bases, with 19 bases left between them. The CDR3 here is CASSLLLATPSAGELFF. CDR3 in DNA: TGTGCCAGCAGTTTACTCTTAGCGACCCCATCAGCCGGGGAGCTGTTTTTT.

This clonotype was counted many times. The chain recombines TRBV5-1 with TRBJ1-4; 7 nucleotides align to TRBD1. Per the germline V gene, CDR1 is SGHRS and CDR2 is YFSETQ. The trim removed 6 bases at V and 0 bases at J, leaving 2 bases unmatched. The CDR3 contains 14 residues. The CDR3 coding sequence is TGCGCCAGCAAGGGACAGACAACTAATGAAAAACTGTTTTTT. Amino acids: CASKGQTTNEKLFF. The full variable domain, in which reference TRBV5-1 and TRBJ1-4 provide the parts outside the CDR3, is KAGVTQTPRYLIKTRGQQVTLSCSPISGHRSVSWYQQTPGQGLQFLFEYFSETQRNKGNFPGRFSGRQFSNSRSEMNVSTLELGDSALYLCASKGQTTNEKLFFGSGTQLSVL.

This clonotype has just a few counts. The rearrangement uses TRBV20-1 and TRBJ2-7; 8 bases align to TRBD2. V lost 4 bases and J lost 13; bases outside the gene matches: 15. Per the germline V gene, CDR1 is DFQATT and CDR2 is SNEGSKA (reference sequence). The CDR3 runs to 13 residues. The CDR3 here is CSATRLARSSPYF. The CDR3 nucleotides read TGCAGTGCTACCAGACTAGCGAGATCCTCCCCCTACTTC.